The clone carrying this TCR beta chain appeared a single time. The data were obtained in a study of OX40 agonist ivuxolimab in advanced cancers. TCRdb's table, derived via immunoSEQ multiplex PCR, lists solely in-frame clones and lacks some. This sample has tens of thousands of clones; more than 75% occur once, and the top ten carry roughly 3.7%. CDR1 is SGHVS and CDR2 is FQNEAQ in the germline V gene. The CDR3 consists of 16 residues. Trimming cost V 5 bases and J 2 bases; bases outside gene matches: 9. The J gene is TRBJ2-7, the V gene TRBV7-8; 10 bases fit TRBD2. This TCR derives from an adult with an advanced solid tumor such as melanoma, head and neck, liver or kidney cancer. The material sequenced was CD4+ or CD8+ T cells sorted from blood, taken in a trial of the OX40 agonist ivuxolimab. The CDR3 coding sequence is TGTGCCAGCAGCCTTAGCGGGAGGCAATATACCTACGAGCAGTACTTC. Amino acids: CASSLSGRQYTYEQYF.